Each of the 32 T cell receptor beta chains below was sequenced from the same sample in a study of T-cell reconstitution after alpha-beta-depleted transplantation in children. Using unique molecular identifiers, the investigators prepared the TCRbeta library. MiXCR, applied by TCRdb to the PCR reads, yields one record per CDR3 protein. The sample shows hundreds of thousands of distinct CDR3 sequences, about an eighth of them seen only once. The sample consisted of PBMCs, taken before TCRalphabeta/CD19-depleted stem cell transplant. These TCRs come from a girl aged 2 to 10 with congenital amegakaryocytic thrombocytopenia, due to receive a stem cell transplant.

The CDR3 sequence: CASSHLDQETQYF. As DNA, the CDR3 is TGTGCCAGCAGCCACCTGGACCAAGAGACCCAGTACTTC. The chain recombines TRBV3-1 with TRBJ2-5; no firm D call. The V gene lost 3 bases and the J gene lost 0 bases, with 5 bases spanning the gap. Germline V gives CDR1 LGHDT, CDR2 YNNKEL (reference sequence). The CDR3 extends over 13 amino acids.

This clonotype showed up many times. The rearrangement uses TRBV29-1 and TRBJ2-1; D gene uncertain. Trimming left V 7 bases short and J 5 bases short, with 6 bases between. Germline V CDR1 and CDR2: SQVTM, ANQGSEA. The CDR3 extends over 10 amino acids. CDR3 bases: TGCAGCGCCCAACACAATGAGCAGTTCTTC. This gives the protein CSAQHNEQFF.

The genes are TRBV20-1 and TRBJ2-7; weak D call: TRBD2 (6 bases). CDR3 length: 13 amino acids. V was cut by 2 bases and J by 2 bases, with 10 bases left in between. The germline V gene has CDR1 DFQATT and CDR2 SNEGSKA (reference sequence). The CDR3 DNA follows: TGCAGTGCTAGACGGGACTTCGCCTACGAGCAGTACTTC. It is translated as CSARRDFAYEQYF.

This clonotype occurred many times. V and J are TRBV15 and TRBJ2-1, with 12 bases lining up with TRBD2. Trimming took 5 bases from V and 7 from J; bases not matched to a gene: 9. The CDR3 is 16 amino acids. Germline CDR1 LNHNV, CDR2 YYDKDF (reference sequence). CDR3 in DNA: TGTGCCACCAGCTTCCCTAGCGGGAGGGCCATGAATGAGCAGTTCTTC. It translates to CATSFPSGRAMNEQFF.

Ten or more counts support this clonotype. CDR3 region: CSARDLSFGLAVKQFF. CDR3 DNA: TGCAGTGCTAGAGATCTTAGTTTCGGACTAGCGGTAAAGCAGTTCTTC. The chain has TRBV20-1 and TRBJ2-1, with 10 bases fitting TRBD2. CDR1 and CDR2 from the germline V gene are DFQATT and SNEGSKA (reference sequence). CDR3 length equals 16 residues. V gave up 0 bases and J gave up 11 bases; unmatched junction bases: 13.

This clonotype showed up many times. The rearrangement uses TRBV29-1 and TRBJ2-7; the D gene could be TRBD1 or TRBD2 (5 bases each). The CDR3 is 12 residues long. The germline V gene has CDR1 SQVTM and CDR2 ANQGSEA. Trimming stripped 4 bases from V and 5 bases from J, with 12 bases between. CDR3 sequence: CSVAAGSNEQYF. CDR3 nucleotides: TGCAGCGTTGCGGCAGGGAGCAACGAGCAGTACTTC.

In its sample, this clonotype was seen a few times. J is TRBJ2-3 and V is TRBV7-3; 13 bases agree with TRBD2. Per the germline V gene, CDR1 is SGHTA and CDR2 is FQGTGA. The CDR3 totals 20 residues. Trimming removed 1 base from V and 4 bases from J; junction bases left unmatched: 14. As DNA, the CDR3 is TGTGCCAGCAGCTTAAGTCGGCGGACTAGCGGGAGTGGTAGGGCAGATACGCAGTATTTT. Translation gives CASSLSRRTSGSGRADTQYF.

This clonotype has a count of ten or more. The chain couples TRBV27 to TRBJ2-7; D may be TRBD2 (5 bases). V lost 2 bases to trimming and J lost 0 bases, with 11 bases between them. The germline V gene encodes CDR1 MNHEY and CDR2 SMNVEV (reference sequence). This CDR3 spans 15 amino acids. The CDR3 spells CASSLKRVSSYEQYF. The CDR3, as DNA: TGTGCCAGCAGTTTAAAGAGGGTAAGCTCCTACGAGCAGTACTTC.

This clonotype was observed a handful of times. This chain connects TRBV5-1 to TRBJ2-7; D uncertain. This CDR3 has 13 residues. Germline assignment: CDR1 SGHRS and CDR2 YFSETQ. V dropped 1 base and J dropped 5 bases, with 10 bases sitting between them. CDR3 sequence: CASSLLTPNEQYF. CDR3 nucleotide sequence: TGCGCCAGCAGCTTGCTTACTCCCAACGAGCAGTACTTC.

This clonotype was counted a few times. The chain uses TRBV12-3 or TRBV12-4 and TRBJ2-7; TRBD2 matches at 10 bases. The CDR3 runs to 16 residues. J gave up 3 bases and V 8 bases, and 13 bases lay outside the gene matches. The CDR3 DNA is TGTGCCAGCGGAGCTCCCCGGACTAGCGGCCGCTACGAGCAGTACTTC. Translating gives CASGAPRTSGRYEQYF.

The chain recombines TRBV5-1 with TRBJ1-1; D is possibly TRBD1 (6 bases). V lost 0 bases and J 1 base, leaving 10 bases between the germline ends. CDR3 length equals 15 residues. The germline gives CDR1 SGHRS, CDR2 YFSETQ. CDR3 sequence reads: CASSLAGTPNTEAFF. The CDR3 DNA reads TGCGCCAGCAGCTTGGCCGGGACACCGAACACTGAAGCTTTCTTT.

This clonotype was seen at least ten times. The rearrangement uses TRBV5-8 and TRBJ1-5; D not resolved. CDR1 is SGHTS and CDR2 is YDEGEE in the germline V gene. CDR3 length: 13 amino acids. The V end was cut by 7 bases, the J end by 0 bases, with 8 bases between. This CDR3 reads CASQHYSNQPQHF. The CDR3 DNA is TGTGCCAGCCAGCACTATAGCAATCAGCCCCAGCATTTT.

This chain connects TRBV7-2 to TRBJ2-7, with TRBD2 matching over 7 bases. Per germline, CDR1 SGHTA and CDR2 FQGNSA. The CDR3 spans 14 residues. J lost 6 bases, V lost 3 bases, and 8 bases had no gene match. CDR3 in DNA: TGTGCCAGCAGCTTTAGGGAGGGCCGAACCGAGCAGTACTTC. It codes for CASSFREGRTEQYF.

The CDR3 nucleotides read TGCAGTGCTAGTAGATTCCTAGAAAACCACAATGAGCAGTTCTTC. Translated: CSASRFLENHNEQFF. V usage is TRBV20-1 and J usage is TRBJ2-1; the D is unclear. Per the germline V gene, CDR1 is DFQATT and CDR2 is SNEGSKA (reference sequence). CDR3 length equals 15 residues. Trimming pared 3 bases from V and 5 bases from J, leaving 17 bases between.

This sequence joins TRBV2 and TRBJ2-1, with D tentatively TRBD2 (6 bases). Germline CDR1 is SNHLY and CDR2 is FYNNEI. The CDR3 has 15 residues. V dropped 10 bases and J dropped 6 bases, with 22 bases sitting between them. CDR3 residues: CAISEPERVGNEQFF. The CDR3 DNA is TGTGCCATCTCTGAACCCGAGCGGGTGGGCAATGAGCAGTTCTTC.

There are a few counts of this clonotype. The chain joins TRBV20-1 to TRBJ2-7; tentatively, D is TRBD2 (6 bases). The CDR3 is made up of 12 amino acids. Trimming shortened V by 3 bases and J by 6 bases, and 12 bases separated the two germline ends. Germline CDR1 is DFQATT and CDR2 is SNEGSKA (reference sequence). CDR3 amino acids: CSARKSGVEQYF. CDR3 nucleotides: TGCAGTGCTAGGAAATCGGGAGTCGAGCAGTACTTC.

This clonotype has just a few counts. This chain links TRBV5-1 with TRBJ2-7; D may match TRBD1 or TRBD2 (5 bases each). Germline-derived CDR1 and CDR2 are SGHRS and YFSETQ. Trimming pared 2 bases from V and 3 bases from J, leaving 12 bases between. CDR3 length equals 14 residues. CDR3 sequence: CASSFAGTYYEQYF. CDR3 DNA sequence: TGCGCCAGCAGCTTCGCAGGGACCTACTACGAGCAGTACTTC.

There are many counts of this clonotype. The rearrangement links TRBV20-1 to TRBJ2-7, with TRBD2 matching over 13 bases. The CDR3 covers 16 residues. Unmatched junction bases numbered 7, after V lost 2 bases and J lost 3 bases. Germline-derived CDR1 and CDR2 are DFQATT and SNEGSKA (reference sequence). In DNA form, the CDR3 reads TGCAGTGCTAGAACTAGCGGGAGGGCGGTGTTCTACGAGCAGTACTTC. It yields the protein CSARTSGRAVFYEQYF.

The chain has TRBV12-3 or TRBV12-4 and TRBJ2-5; D uncertain. V was trimmed by 3 bases and J by 5 bases, leaving 10 bases between them. The CDR3 has 13 residues. The CDR3 sequence: CASSFSPGETQYF. CDR3 bases: TGTGCCAGCAGTTTCTCCCCTGGGGAGACCCAGTACTTC.

This clonotype was picked up a small number of times. The chain combines TRBV7-9 with TRBJ1-1; perhaps TRBD1 as D (5 bases). The V gene lost 3 bases and the J gene lost 4 bases, with 15 bases spanning the gap. CDR1 and CDR2 (germline): SEHNR, FQNEAQ (reference sequence). CDR3 length: 15 residues. As DNA, the CDR3 is TGTGCCAGCAGCTTCCAGGGAAGTTTGGGCACTGAAGCTTTCTTT. The encoded protein is CASSFQGSLGTEAFF. The full variable domain, with the rest looked up from reference TRBV7-9 and TRBJ1-1, is DTGVSQNPRHKITKRGQNVTFRCDPISEHNRLYWYRQTLGQGPEFLTYFQNEAQLEKSRLLSDRFSAERPKGSFSTLEIQRTEQGDSAMYLCASSFQGSLGTEAFFGQGTRLTVV.

CDR3 region: CASSLVGRGRRDSPLHF. CDR3 sequence (DNA): TGCGCCAGCAGCTTGGTGGGCAGGGGGCGCCGGGATTCACCCCTCCACTTT. V usage is TRBV5-1 and J usage is TRBJ1-6; 8 bases map to TRBD1. V trimming: 0 bases; J trimming: 8 bases; junction bases outside the gene matches: 10. Germline V gene sequence: CDR1 SGHRS, CDR2 YFSETQ. The CDR3 covers 17 residues.

Ten or more counts support this clonotype. This sequence joins TRBV6-5 and TRBJ2-5, with 8 bases matching TRBD1. The CDR3 totals 16 residues. CDR1 and CDR2 from the germline V gene are MNHEY and SVGAGI. Trimming removed 4 bases from V and 0 bases from J; junction bases left unmatched: 7. The DNA of the CDR3 is TGTGCCAGCAGTTTCGGGACAGGACCTGACCAAGAGACCCAGTACTTC. This sequence encodes CASSFGTGPDQETQYF.

This clonotype was counted at least ten times. The CDR3 DNA follows: TGCGCCAGCAGCCAAGGGACAGGGGGAGATGAGCAGTTCTTC. The encoded protein is CASSQGTGGDEQFF. The J gene is TRBJ2-1, the V gene TRBV4-1; TRBD1 agrees at 10 bases. The V and J ends lost 1 base and 8 bases, in that order; junction bases with no gene match: 2. Germline CDR1 reads MGHRA; CDR2 reads YSYEKL. This CDR3 region has 14 residues.

A few counts support this clonotype. This chain links TRBV5-1 with TRBJ2-3; D is perhaps TRBD2 (5 bases). The CDR3 consists of 19 residues. V gave up 6 bases and J gave up 3 bases, with 29 bases separating them. Germline loops: CDR1 SGHRS, CDR2 YFSETQ. The CDR3 protein is CASKARDYTGRDRTDTQYF. CDR3 DNA sequence: TGCGCCAGCAAAGCACGAGATTACACCGGCCGGGATAGAACAGATACGCAGTATTTT.

This clonotype was detected a few times. The chain couples TRBV30 to TRBJ2-7; TRBD1 or TRBD2 may be the D gene (5 bases each). Deletions cut 2 bases from V and 0 bases from J, with 14 bases between. Germline-derived CDR1 and CDR2 are GTSNPN and SVGIG (reference sequence). The CDR3 covers 15 residues. CDR3 sequence: CAWSRGAGISYEQYF. CDR3 in DNA: TGTGCCTGGAGTCGAGGGGCAGGGATCTCCTACGAGCAGTACTTC.

This clonotype was seen ten or more times. The chain uses TRBV7-2 and TRBJ2-3, with D possibly TRBD2 on 5 matching bases. The V end lost 5 bases, the J end lost 8 bases, and 14 bases lay between the germline ends. This CDR3 is built from 13 residues. Germline lookup yields CDR1 SGHTA and CDR2 FQGNSA. CDR3 amino acids: CASSVERSGTQYF. The CDR3, as DNA: TGTGCCAGCAGCGTAGAGCGGTCCGGTACGCAGTATTTT.

The V call is TRBV20-1, the J call TRBJ1-1; the D is unclear. The V and J ends lost 5 bases and 3 bases respectively, with 19 bases between them. The CDR3 runs 15 residues. CDR1 DFQATT and CDR2 SNEGSKA come from the germline V gene (reference sequence). DNA of the CDR3: TGCAGTGCTCCGACGGCGGGCCTGATAGACACTGAAGCTTTCTTT. Its protein product is CSAPTAGLIDTEAFF.

This clonotype was detected ten times or more. V gene TRBV5-1 combines with J gene TRBJ2-2, with a possible D match to TRBD1 (6 bases). Germline V gives CDR1 SGHRS, CDR2 YFSETQ. The CDR3 has 14 amino acids. V was shortened by 4 bases and J by 1 base, with 8 bases between the two germline ends. CDR3 nucleotide sequence: TGCGCCAGCAGCCCGGGACAGAACACCGGGGAGCTGTTTTTT. This codes for CASSPGQNTGELFF.

This clonotype was recorded at least ten times. This sequence joins TRBV5-1 and TRBJ2-3; 8 nucleotides line up with TRBD2. Trimming took 2 bases from V and 3 from J; bases not matched to a gene: 8. Per germline, CDR1 SGHRS and CDR2 YFSETQ. This CDR3 spans 16 amino acids. CDR3 nucleotide sequence: TGCGCCAGCAGCTTACTAGCGGCGATACTTACAGATACGCAGTATTTT. Its translation is CASSLLAAILTDTQYF.

This clonotype was counted many times. The V gene is TRBV5-1, the J gene TRBJ1-2; D remains ambiguous. This CDR3 has 11 amino acids. The germline V gene encodes CDR1 SGHRS and CDR2 YFSETQ. V lost 7 bases to trimming and J lost 3 bases, with 7 bases between them. DNA for the CDR3: TGCGCCAGCCGGTCGGACTATGGCTACACCTTC. Residues: CASRSDYGYTF.

This clonotype was recorded at least ten times. The chain uses TRBV11-2 and TRBJ2-3; TRBD1 matches at 9 bases. CDR3 length equals 15 residues. The J segment lost 4 bases and the V segment lost 4 bases, leaving 6 bases of the junction unmatched. CDR1 is SGHAT, CDR2 FQNNGV, per germline. The DNA of the CDR3 is TGTGCCAGCAGCTCATACAGGGGGCGGGCAGATACGCAGTATTTT. This translates into CASSSYRGRADTQYF.

A few counts support this clonotype. The chain recombines TRBV7-2 with TRBJ2-1, with TRBD2 matching over 10 bases. From germline, CDR1 is SGHTA and CDR2 FQGNSA. CDR3 length: 15 amino acids. V was clipped by 5 bases and J by 6 bases; unmatched bases: 7. CDR3 bases: TGTGCCAGCAGCCGCGAATTAGCGGGAGGCAATGAGCAGTTCTTC. This codes for CASSRELAGGNEQFF.